This TCR beta chain was recovered during a study of shared clonotypes between healthy human individuals. About this clone: Other DNA sequences of this sample code for an identical CDR3.

TCRdb's copy holds only in-frame clones and misses some; the assay was immunoSEQ multiplex PCR. The sample has 1.6 million or so clones, 97% to 99% seen once. The receptor's source is a man aged 25-45 years in good health. Sequenced sample: naive CD4+ T cells sorted from blood. Subset reported: CD45RA+ positively selected.

CDR3 nucleotide sequence: TGTGCCAGCAGCTTGTCTCGAAGCTCCTACAATGAGCAGTTCTTC. As protein: CASSLSRSSYNEQFF. This sequence joins TRBV28 and TRBJ2-1; D not resolved. CDR3 length: 15 amino acids. Germline CDR1 reads MDHEN; CDR2 reads SYDVKM. The germline V and J ends were trimmed by 6 bases and 0 bases, with 12 bases remaining between them.